One and the same sample provided the 21 T cell receptor beta chains below, sequenced in a study of CD8+CD57+ T cells in acquired aplastic anemia. The use of genomic DNA as template underpinned the TCR beta VDJ and CDR3 profiling. TCRdb redid the calling of the reads with MiXCR, one entry per CDR3 protein. The data hold fewer than 200,000 distinct CDR3 sequences, with just under 45% observed a single time. Specimen: sorted CD4+, CD8+, or CD8+CD57+ T cells (not recorded which) from PBMCs. The receptors originated from a human donor in good health.

This clonotype turned up a few times. The junction departs from germline at one end; a sequencing error may be responsible. The chain combines TRBV11-2 with TRBJ1-1; D call uncertain. CDR1 SGHAT and CDR2 FQNNGV come from the germline V gene. There are 14 residues in the CDR3. CDR3 in DNA: TGTGCCAGCAGCTTCACGAGCCAGAACACTAAAGCTTTCTTT. Its translation is CASSFTSQNTKAFF.

This clonotype has a count of ten or more. The V gene is TRBV4-2, the J gene TRBJ1-2, with D hard to call. The V and J ends lost 4 bases and 7 bases respectively, with 22 bases between them. The CDR3 runs to 16 residues. Germline CDR1 reads LGHNA; CDR2 reads YNFKEQ. The CDR3 region has the DNA TGTGCCAGCAGCCGAGGGAGGAACGTAGAAGCGGGTGGCTACACCTTC. Amino acid sequence: CASSRGRNVEAGGYTF.

In its sample, this clonotype was seen many times. V and J are TRBV2 and TRBJ1-1; D possibly corresponds to TRBD1 (6 bases). This CDR3 is 14 amino acids long. V lost 11 bases to trimming and J lost 7 bases, with 23 bases between them. Germline-derived CDR1 and CDR2 are SNHLY and FYNNEI. The CDR3 protein is CAQPGAGELGEAFF. CDR3 coding DNA: TGTGCCCAACCCGGGGCAGGGGAGCTTGGTGAAGCTTTCTTT.

This clonotype was seen more than once but under ten times. The rearrangement links TRBV28 to TRBJ1-6; tentatively, D is TRBD1 (5 bases). The CDR3 has 18 amino acids. V was pared by 2 bases and J by 0 bases, with 14 bases between. Germline assignment: CDR1 MDHEN and CDR2 SYDVKM. CDR3 amino acids: CASSLDAGLISYNSPLHF. The CDR3 DNA follows: TGTGCCAGCAGTTTAGACGCGGGACTCATCTCCTATAATTCACCCCTCCACTTT.

The chain joins TRBV28 to TRBJ1-5; TRBD1 might be the D (5 bases). Germline CDR1 MDHEN, CDR2 SYDVKM. The V and J ends lost 10 bases and 2 bases respectively, with 15 bases between them. This CDR3 region has 14 residues. The CDR3 here is CAIGRDGGNQPQHF. The CDR3, as DNA: TGTGCCATCGGTCGGGACGGGGGCAATCAGCCCCAGCATTTT.

The sample holds one count of this clonotype. The rearrangement uses TRBV6-7 and TRBJ2-7, with D possibly TRBD2 on 6 matching bases. TRBV6-7 counts as an open reading frame of uncertain function. This CDR3 comprises 15 residues. V dropped 2 bases and J dropped 1 base, with 12 bases sitting between them. CDR3 in amino acids: CASSYREEKSYEQYF. For the CDR3, the DNA is TGTGCCAGCAGTTACAGGGAGGAGAAATCCTACGAGCAGTACTTC.

This clonotype was found a few times. The chain couples TRBV30 to TRBJ1-1; 7 bases map to TRBD1. The CDR3 spans 13 residues. Trimming cost V 2 bases and J 3 bases; bases outside gene matches: 3. Germline V lookup: CDR1 GTSNPN, CDR2 SVGIG (reference sequence). The CDR3, as DNA: TGTGCCTGGAGTCAAGACAGGGACACTGAAGCTTTCTTT. Translated, it gives CAWSQDRDTEAFF.

This clonotype was found a few times. This sequence joins TRBV2 and TRBJ2-7; a possible D gene is TRBD1 (7 bases). The germline CDR1 and CDR2 sequences are SNHLY and FYNNEI. V was trimmed by 8 bases and J by 1 base, leaving 18 bases between them. This CDR3 comprises 15 residues. The CDR3 region is CASHGRGAGSYEQYF. DNA of the CDR3: TGTGCCAGCCACGGCAGGGGGGCAGGATCCTACGAGCAGTACTTC.

This chain links TRBV10-3 with TRBJ2-5; 7 bases fit TRBD1. The CDR3 is 16 residues long. The J segment lost 1 base and the V segment lost 6 bases, leaving 11 bases of the junction unmatched. Germline V gene data show CDR1 as ENHRY and CDR2 as SYGVKD. The CDR3 here is CAIRPGGTEIQETQYF. The CDR3 nucleotides are TGTGCCATCAGACCCGGTGGGACAGAGATCCAAGAGACCCAGTACTTC.

The chain has TRBV29-1 and TRBJ2-3, with 8 bases lining up with TRBD2. The CDR3 runs to 14 residues. J was trimmed by 5 bases and V by 8 bases; bases with no gene match: 12. Germline V gene sequence: CDR1 SQVTM, CDR2 ANQGSEA. The CDR3 region is CSSPGAGEGDTQYF. For the CDR3, the DNA is TGCAGCTCCCCAGGAGCGGGAGAGGGAGATACGCAGTATTTT.

The V gene is TRBV2, the J gene TRBJ1-6; the D gene is possibly TRBD1 (6 bases). This CDR3 region has 14 residues. V gave up 3 bases and J gave up 7 bases, with 10 bases separating them. Germline V gene data show CDR1 as SNHLY and CDR2 as FYNNEI. The DNA of the CDR3 is TGTGCCAGCAGTGAGGACAGTAGGAATTCACCCCTCCACTTT. This translates into CASSEDSRNSPLHF. Full variable domain (rest looked up from reference TRBV2 and TRBJ1-6): EPEVTQTPSHQVTQMGQEVILRCVPISNHLYFYWYRQILGQKVEFLVSFYNNEISEKSEIFDDQFSVERPDGSNFTLKIRSTKLEDSAMYFCASSEDSRNSPLHFGNGTRLTVT.

The rearrangement joins TRBV10-2 to TRBJ2-3; a possible D gene is TRBD1 (5 bases). The J call may be mistaken, given a closer DNA end match to TRBJ1-5. Germline V gives CDR1 WSHSY, CDR2 SAAADI. The CDR3 totals 14 residues. The CDR3 DNA is TGCGCCAGCAGGCCGTCGAGGGCGACAGATACGCAGCATTTT. It encodes CASRPSRATDTQHF.

This clonotype was counted at least ten times. This rearrangement joins TRBV19 to TRBJ2-3, with D perhaps TRBD1 (6 bases). The CDR3 extends over 14 amino acids. The V end lost 5 bases, the J end lost 2 bases, and 11 bases lay between the germline ends. CDR1 LNHDA and CDR2 SQIVND come from the germline V gene (reference sequence). CDR3 coding DNA: TGTGCCAGTAGTTTTAGGGGGAACACAGATACGCAGTATTTT. Amino acid sequence: CASSFRGNTDTQYF.

This clonotype was detected once. The chain recombines TRBV2 with TRBJ2-7, with a weak D call TRBD1 (7 bases). The V gene lost 2 bases and the J gene lost 7 bases, with 9 bases spanning the gap. The CDR3 runs 12 residues. Germline CDR1 and CDR2: SNHLY and FYNNEI. The CDR3 DNA sequence: TGTGCCAGCAGTGAACAGGGGGGTGAGCAGTACTTC. It codes for CASSEQGGEQYF. Combining the CDR3 with reference TRBV2 and TRBJ2-7 gives the whole variable domain EPEVTQTPSHQVTQMGQEVILRCVPISNHLYFYWYRQILGQKVEFLVSFYNNEISEKSEIFDDQFSVERPDGSNFTLKIRSTKLEDSAMYFCASSEQGGEQYFGPGTRLTVT.

This clonotype has a count of ten or more. CDR3 amino acids: CASSLGLARSYEQYF. CDR3 sequence (DNA): TGTGCCAGCAGCTTGGGTCTAGCGAGGTCCTACGAGCAGTACTTC. The gene calls are TRBV5-5 and TRBJ2-7, with a possible D match to TRBD2 (6 bases). Germline CDR1 and CDR2: SGHKS and YYEKEE (reference sequence). Trimming removed 0 bases at V and 1 base at J, with 11 bases between. CDR3 length equals 15 residues.

This clonotype has just a few counts. The chain carries TRBV10-3 and TRBJ1-2; D remains ambiguous. The CDR3 is made up of 14 amino acids. Per the germline V gene, CDR1 is ENHRY and CDR2 is SYGVKD. Trimming removed 0 bases at V and 3 bases at J, with 8 bases between. This chain's CDR3 is CAISESSEHYGYTF. In nucleotides, the CDR3 is TGTGCCATCAGTGAGTCGAGCGAACACTATGGCTACACCTTC.

This clonotype came up many times. Sequence at one end of the junction differs from germline and may be a read error. V usage is TRBV12-3 or TRBV12-4 and J usage is TRBJ2-3; 9 bases line up with TRBD2. The CDR3 has 17 amino acids. The CDR3 DNA reads as TGTGCCAGCAGCTTAGCGCTAGCGGGACCCCTCACAGATACGCAGTATTTT. It encodes CASSLALAGPLTDTQYF.

The V and J genes are TRBV24-1 and TRBJ2-2, with 10 bases aligning to TRBD1. The CDR3 has 14 residues. Trimming took 7 bases from V and 7 from J; bases not matched to a gene: 5. The germline gives CDR1 KGHDR, CDR2 SFDVKD. CDR3 sequence reads: CATRGGQGNGELFF. The CDR3 DNA reads TGTGCCACCAGAGGGGGACAGGGGAACGGGGAGCTGTTTTTT.

This clonotype showed up many times. This sequence joins TRBV7-8 and TRBJ1-2; no firm D call. Per the germline V gene, CDR1 is SGHVS and CDR2 is FQNEAQ. The CDR3 consists of 12 residues. Trimming removed 8 bases at V and 3 bases at J, with 10 bases between. The CDR3 region is CASGKTDYGYTF. The CDR3 bases are TGTGCCAGCGGAAAGACTGACTATGGCTACACCTTC.

Regarding this clonotype: A read error may explain this, as a much larger clone is one base away. The chain uses TRBV6-1 and TRBJ2-7; 10 bases line up with TRBD2. Germline V gene sequence: CDR1 MNHNS, CDR2 SASEGT. The CDR3 is made up of 15 amino acids. Here the CDR3 reads CASSPSGGSSYEQHF. In DNA, the CDR3 is TGTGCCAGCAGTCCTAGCGGGGGTAGCTCCTACGAGCAGCACTTC.

The V gene is TRBV20-1, the J gene TRBJ2-7; D not resolved. With 3 bases removed from V and 3 bases from J, the gap between germline ends came to 9 bases. Germline V CDR1 and CDR2: DFQATT, SNEGSKA (reference sequence). CDR3 length: 12 residues. The CDR3 nucleotides read TGCAGTGCTAGTGAAAGATACTACGAGCAGTACTTC. Its translation is CSASERYYEQYF.